A single count supports the clone carrying this T cell receptor beta chain. This entry belongs to a study of long-term antiretroviral therapy in people with HIV. The CDR3 has 13 residues. CDR1 is MGHRA and CDR2 is YSYEKL in the germline V gene. With 2 bases removed from V and 4 bases from J, the gap between germline ends came to 7 bases. immunoSEQ v3.0 was run at survey level. Some clones are missing from TCRdb's copy, which holds only in-frame ones; the method was immunoSEQ multiplex PCR. The repertoire consists of about 21,000 clones, with roughly 70% occurring once and the leading ten covering around 9.9%.

The V call is TRBV4-1, the J call TRBJ2-3; maybe TRBD2 (5 bases). The receptor comes from a man aged 18 to 29 with HIV. The sample was unsorted PBMCs, taken 0.5 years before starting antiretroviral therapy. CDR3: CASSQQEADTQYF. In DNA, the CDR3 is TGCGCCAGCAGCCAACAGGAGGCAGATACGCAGTATTTT.